One and the same sample provided the 18 T cell receptor beta chains below, sequenced in a study of technical replicates of blood from a handful of donors. Clones were read by immunoSEQ multiplex PCR, and TCRdb kept only the in-frame ones, dropping some. The data hold 55,000 to 80,000 clones, with around nine tenths observed a single time. The sample was PBMCs. These receptors were obtained from a human donor in good health. Some clones in this sample may be carry-over from other donors' samples.

The gene calls are TRBV11-2 and TRBJ2-1; 11 nucleotides agree with TRBD2. The V and J ends lost 1 base and 0 bases, in that order; junction bases with no gene match: 5. CDR3 length: 18 residues. Germline-derived CDR1 and CDR2 are SGHAT and FQNNGV. The CDR3 nucleotides are TGTGCCAGCAGCTTAGTAGCTAGCGGGAGGACCTCCTACAATGAGCAGTTCTTC. This translates into CASSLVASGRTSYNEQFF.

The chain employs TRBV4-1 and TRBJ1-4; unclear D gene. The germline CDR1 and CDR2 sequences are MGHRA and YSYEKL. V lost 4 bases, J lost 8 bases, and 17 bases lay in between. This CDR3 spans 15 amino acids. The CDR3 nucleotides read TGCGCCAGCAGCCTCTCTGGCGGGGTTTTAGAAAAACTGTTTTTT. Residues: CASSLSGGVLEKLFF.

The V and J genes are TRBV29-1 and TRBJ2-5; D is perhaps TRBD1 (6 bases). This CDR3 is built from 13 residues. CDR1 is SQVTM and CDR2 is ANQGSEA in the germline V gene. Trimming left V 7 bases short and J 4 bases short, with 16 bases between. CDR3 protein: CSADGRGRETQYF. The DNA of the CDR3 is TGCAGCGCCGACGGCAGGGGACGAGAGACCCAGTACTTC.

The chain joins TRBV29-1 to TRBJ2-5, with D maybe TRBD1 (5 bases). CDR1 SQVTM and CDR2 ANQGSEA come from the germline V gene. Trimming took 5 bases from V and 1 from J, leaving 8 bases between them. The CDR3 covers 12 residues. CDR3 coding DNA: TGCAGCGTTCCGCAGGGCCAAGAGACCCAGTACTTC. It specifies CSVPQGQETQYF.

Only a few counts were recorded for this clone. The chain links TRBV11-3 to TRBJ1-1; D is unclear. Germline V CDR1 and CDR2: SGHNT, YENEEA. The CDR3 contains 13 residues. The V gene lost 5 bases and the J gene lost 1 base, with 8 bases spanning the gap. CDR3 DNA: TGTGCCAGCAGCCCCTCAGAGAACACTGAAGCTTTCTTT. Translated: CASSPSENTEAFF. The variable domain in full, completed from reference TRBV11-3 and TRBJ1-1, reads EAGVVQSPRYKIIEKKQPVAFWCNPISGHNTLYWYLQNLGQGPELLIRYENEEAVDDSQLPKDRFSAERLKGVDSTLKIQPAELGDSAVYLCASSPSENTEAFFGQGTRLTVV.

This sequence joins TRBV5-1 and TRBJ2-7; the D gene is possibly TRBD1 (6 bases). The CDR3 is 14 residues long. V was cut by 5 bases and J by 0 bases, with 12 bases left in between. Germline CDR1 and CDR2: SGHRS and YFSETQ. The CDR3 region has the DNA TGCGCCAGCAGGCGACAGGACAGCTCCTACGAGCAGTACTTC. It specifies CASRRQDSSYEQYF.

CDR3 in amino acids: CASRPQGQINSPLHF. The CDR3 nucleotides are TGTGCCAGCAGACCCCAGGGACAGATAAATTCACCCCTCCACTTT. The chain combines TRBV28 with TRBJ1-6, with 7 nucleotides matching TRBD1. The CDR3 is made up of 15 amino acids. Per the germline V gene, CDR1 is MDHEN and CDR2 is SYDVKM. J gave up 7 bases and V 6 bases, and 9 bases lay outside the gene matches.

This chain connects TRBV6-1 to TRBJ1-5; TRBD1 aligns across 9 bases. The CDR3 covers 15 residues. V trimming: 11 bases; J trimming: 3 bases; junction bases outside the gene matches: 11. Germline V lookup: CDR1 MNHNS, CDR2 SASEGT. This CDR3 reads CAAAVGTGPNQPQHF. CDR3 sequence (DNA): TGTGCCGCAGCCGTTGGGACAGGGCCCAATCAGCCCCAGCATTTT.

The chain joins TRBV7-2 to TRBJ2-7; D gene ambiguous. CDR3 length: 13 amino acids. From germline, CDR1 is SGHTA and CDR2 FQGNSA. The germline V and J ends were trimmed by 8 bases and 3 bases, with 14 bases remaining between them. As DNA, the CDR3 is TGTGCCAGCCCCGAAAAGCGCTACTACGAGCAGTACTTC. It translates to CASPEKRYYEQYF.

The chain uses TRBV7-9 and TRBJ1-5, with 7 positions matching TRBD1. This CDR3 region has 14 residues. After removal of 6 bases from V and 5 bases from J, the junction contained 7 bases not matched to a gene. Germline-derived CDR1 and CDR2 are SEHNR and FQNEAQ (reference sequence). For the CDR3, the DNA is TGTGCCAGCAGTCAGACAGGGCGCGATCAGCCCCAGCATTTT. Protein sequence: CASSQTGRDQPQHF.

The chain uses TRBV5-5 and TRBJ2-2; 8 positions agree with TRBD2. The germline V gene has CDR1 SGHKS and CDR2 YYEKEE (reference sequence). Trimming removed 4 bases from V and 5 bases from J; junction bases left unmatched: 10. The CDR3 loop spans 16 amino acids. CDR3 bases: TGTGCCAGCAGCCAGCAACTAGCGGATGTTACCGGGGAGCTGTTTTTT. Translating it yields CASSQQLADVTGELFF.

The table lists this clone with a count of one. The chain carries TRBV18 and TRBJ1-2, with a tentative D call TRBD1 (6 bases). Trimming stripped 3 bases from V and 7 bases from J, with 12 bases between. Germline CDR1 KGHSH, CDR2 LQKENI. The CDR3 is made up of 13 amino acids. CDR3 sequence (DNA): TGTGCCAGCTCACCCCCGACAGGTCCTGGCTACACCTTC. Residues: CASSPPTGPGYTF.

The chain employs TRBV5-5 and TRBJ2-3; D possibly corresponds to TRBD2 (7 bases). Germline V gene lookup returns CDR1 SGHKS and CDR2 YYEKEE (reference sequence). V was cut by 0 bases and J by 4 bases, with 12 bases left in between. The CDR3 is 15 residues long. This chain's CDR3 is CASSLGGGLPDTQYF. The CDR3 DNA follows: TGTGCCAGCAGCTTGGGGGGGGGCCTGCCAGATACGCAGTATTTT.

This clone was seen more than once but under ten times. The rearrangement uses TRBV19 and TRBJ1-1; 7 bases are shared with TRBD1. CDR1 and CDR2 from the germline V gene are LNHDA and SQIVND (reference sequence). CDR3 length equals 15 residues. J was trimmed by 6 bases and V by 8 bases; bases with no gene match: 15. The CDR3 sequence: CASLPKGQYLSEAFF. CDR3 DNA sequence: TGTGCCAGTCTTCCTAAGGGACAGTACTTGTCTGAAGCTTTCTTT.

V and J are TRBV7-2 and TRBJ1-3; D call uncertain. The CDR3 covers 15 residues. The germline V gene encodes CDR1 SGHTA and CDR2 FQGNSA. V lost 1 base, J lost 4 bases, and 11 bases lay in between. The DNA of the CDR3 is TGTGCCAGCAGCTTAGGCCCATCGCGAGGAAACACCATATATTTT. It specifies CASSLGPSRGNTIYF. Full variable domain (rest looked up from reference TRBV7-2 and TRBJ1-3): GAGVSQSPSNKVTEKGKDVELRCDPISGHTALYWYRQSLGQGLEFLIYFQGNSAPDKSGLPSDRFSAERTGGSVSTLTIQRTQQEDSAVYLCASSLGPSRGNTIYFGEGSWLTVV.

This chain uses TRBV11-2 with TRBJ2-1, with D possibly matching TRBD1 (6 bases). The CDR3 is made up of 15 amino acids. The V end was cut by 5 bases, the J end by 2 bases, with 13 bases between. Looked up from germline, CDR1 is SGHAT and CDR2 is FQNNGV. CDR3 nucleotides: TGTGCCAGCAGCCTTATCAGGGGTCCCTACAATGAGCAGTTCTTC. This gives the protein CASSLIRGPYNEQFF. Based on the CDR3 plus reference TRBV11-2 and TRBJ2-1, the full variable domain is EAGVAQSPRYKIIEKRQSVAFWCNPISGHATLYWYQQILGQGPKLLIQFQNNGVVDDSQLPKDRFSAERLKGVDSTLKIQPAKLEDSAVYLCASSLIRGPYNEQFFGPGTRLTVL.

This chain connects TRBV29-1 to TRBJ1-2, with 7 bases fitting TRBD1. Germline values: CDR1 SQVTM, CDR2 ANQGSEA. V gave up 6 bases and J gave up 4 bases; unmatched junction bases: 11. The CDR3 totals 14 residues. The CDR3 DNA is TGCAGCGTCGAAATCCCGGGACAGTTCTATGGCTACACCTTC. Its translation is CSVEIPGQFYGYTF.

This rearrangement joins TRBV5-6 to TRBJ2-7, with 9 bases aligning to TRBD1. Trimming cost V 3 bases and J 5 bases; bases outside gene matches: 6. CDR1 is SGHDT and CDR2 is YYEEEE in the germline V gene. The CDR3 runs to 14 residues. CDR3 nucleotides: TGTGCCAGCAGCTCCGGACAGGGGATCCACGAGCAGTACTTC. Translation gives CASSSGQGIHEQYF.